These 21 T cell receptor beta chains were all obtained from the same sample, sequenced in a study of long-term antiretroviral therapy in people with HIV (dated by TCRdb to 2021 to 2024). The immunoSEQ hsTCRB v3.0 assay was used at survey level resolution to sequence the TRB variable region. As stored in TCRdb, this immuneACCESS dataset retains in-frame rearrangements with V and J assigned. A fraction of the clones does not appear; measured against another copy, unresolved V genes explain less than half of the discrepancy, and the remainder lacks a known reason. In all, the sample holds over 25,000 clones, and 80% to 85% of those were seen once. The ten top clones hold around 10% of the sample. This material consisted of unsorted PBMCs, taken 0.8 years before starting antiretroviral therapy. All receptors derive from a man aged 18 to 30 with HIV.

The chain links TRBV30 to TRBJ1-5; 10 positions agree with TRBD1. The junction had 4 bases not matched to a gene; V was cut back by 3 bases and J by 2 bases. Looked up from germline, CDR1 is GTSNPN and CDR2 is SVGIG (reference sequence). CDR3 size: 15 residues. The CDR3 bases are TGTGCCTGGAGGTCCGGGACAGGGGGCAATCAGCCCCAGCATTTT. It codes for CAWRSGTGGNQPQHF.

This chain connects TRBV5-4 to TRBJ1-1; D is undetermined. The germline CDR1 and CDR2 sequences are SGHNT and YYREEE (reference sequence). Trimming stripped 4 bases from V and 1 base from J, with 14 bases between. The CDR3 spans 15 residues. CDR3 DNA: TGTGCCAGCAGCCTACCCTCCGACGGGAACACTGAAGCTTTCTTT. As protein: CASSLPSDGNTEAFF.

The CDR3 sequence is CASSLISGRSGNEQFF. Here the CDR3 DNA reads TGTGCCAGCAGTCTCATAAGCGGGAGGAGTGGGAATGAGCAGTTCTTC. The chain joins TRBV27 to TRBJ2-1; 9 nucleotides align to TRBD2. The CDR3 has 16 amino acids. J lost 7 bases, V lost 5 bases, and 12 bases had no gene match. Germline loops: CDR1 MNHEY, CDR2 SMNVEV (reference sequence).

The chain carries TRBV5-6 and TRBJ2-1; 11 nucleotides align to TRBD2. The germline V gene encodes CDR1 SGHDT and CDR2 YYEEEE. The CDR3 sequence is 14 residues long. The junction had 4 bases not matched to a gene; V was cut back by 7 bases and J by 4 bases. In DNA form, the CDR3 reads TGTGCCAGCGACACTAGCGGGAGATACAATGAGCAGTTCTTC. It codes for CASDTSGRYNEQFF.

V gene TRBV10-3 combines with J gene TRBJ2-6, with D hard to call. Trimming took 0 bases from V and 0 from J, leaving 9 bases between them. CDR1 and CDR2 (germline): ENHRY, SYGVKD. CDR3 size: 17 residues. As DNA, the CDR3 is TGTGCCATCAGTGAGTCCGGACGCGGCTCTGGGGCCAACGTCCTGACTTTC. This gives the protein CAISESGRGSGANVLTF.

The chain joins TRBV29-1 to TRBJ2-5; a weak D match, TRBD1 (6 bases). Deletions cut 4 bases from V and 4 bases from J, with 13 bases between. Germline V gives CDR1 SQVTM, CDR2 ANQGSEA. CDR3 length equals 13 residues. DNA of the CDR3: TGCAGCGTTGGGGGGCGAGTGACAGAGACCCAGTACTTC. Translating it yields CSVGGRVTETQYF.

The rearrangement uses TRBV7-9 and TRBJ2-1; D ambiguous. The CDR3 runs 16 residues. V lost 3 bases and J 0 bases, leaving 12 bases between the germline ends. Per the germline V gene, CDR1 is SEHNR and CDR2 is FQNEAQ (reference sequence). The CDR3 loop reads CASSFPSISSYNEQFF. CDR3 DNA: TGTGCCAGCAGCTTCCCCTCCATCAGCTCCTACAATGAGCAGTTCTTC.

The chain is built from TRBV2 and TRBJ2-1; D is perhaps TRBD1 (6 bases). Germline lookup yields CDR1 SNHLY and CDR2 FYNNEI. V was trimmed by 6 bases and J by 10 bases, leaving 13 bases between them. CDR3 length equals 12 residues. The CDR3: CASSFRGREQFF. CDR3 nucleotide sequence: TGTGCCAGCAGCTTCAGGGGCAGAGAGCAGTTCTTC.

J is TRBJ2-1 and V is TRBV7-9; a weak D match, TRBD1 (6 bases). V shed 4 bases and J shed 0 bases, with 16 bases lying between them. Germline V gene lookup returns CDR1 SEHNR and CDR2 FQNEAQ (reference sequence). The CDR3 has 17 amino acids. The chain's CDR3 is CASSSGAGGDSYNEQFF. CDR3 sequence (DNA): TGTGCCAGCAGCTCAGGGGCGGGTGGGGACTCCTACAATGAGCAGTTCTTC. The complete variable domain, with remaining parts taken from reference TRBV7-9 and TRBJ2-1, reads DTGVSQNPRHKITKRGQNVTFRCDPISEHNRLYWYRQTLGQGPEFLTYFQNEAQLEKSRLLSDRFSAERPKGSFSTLEIQRTEQGDSAMYLCASSSGAGGDSYNEQFFGPGTRLTVL.

CDR3 region: CASSPLPPAEQYF. The CDR3 DNA reads TGCGCCAGCAGCCCACTCCCCCCAGCAGAGCAGTACTTC. The chain is built from TRBV4-1 and TRBJ2-7; D remains ambiguous. V was shortened by 4 bases and J by 7 bases, with 14 bases between the two germline ends. CDR3 length: 13 residues. The V gene's germline CDR1 is MGHRA and CDR2 YSYEKL.

V usage is TRBV5-6 and J usage is TRBJ2-5; D possibly corresponds to TRBD1 (6 bases). Germline V gives CDR1 SGHDT, CDR2 YYEEEE. Trimming stripped 4 bases from V and 5 bases from J, with 15 bases between. The CDR3 consists of 14 residues. This CDR3 reads CASSTGAGAETQYF. CDR3 nucleotide sequence: TGTGCCAGCAGCACTGGGGCAGGGGCGGAGACCCAGTACTTC. The whole variable domain, remainder taken from reference TRBV5-6 and TRBJ2-5, is DAGVTQSPTHLIKTRGQQVTLRCSPKSGHDTVSWYQQALGQGPQFIFQYYEEEERQRGNFPDRFSGHQFPNYSSELNVNALLLGDSALYLCASSTGAGAETQYFGPGTRLLVL.

This clone showed up just once. The chain recombines TRBV2 with TRBJ2-3; D possibly corresponds to TRBD2 (6 bases). The CDR3 covers 15 residues. V lost 6 bases, J lost 7 bases, and 20 bases lay in between. Per germline, CDR1 SNHLY and CDR2 FYNNEI. The CDR3 protein is CASSERLSSGHTQYF. The CDR3 coding sequence is TGTGCCAGCAGCGAGAGACTTTCAAGCGGGCATACGCAGTATTTT.

V and J are TRBV2 and TRBJ2-5; perhaps D is TRBD1 or TRBD2 (6 bases each). The length of the CDR3 is 15 residues. V was shortened by 6 bases and J by 3 bases, with 17 bases between the two germline ends. In germline, CDR1 is SNHLY, CDR2 FYNNEI. The CDR3 spells CASRSEGGREETQYF. The CDR3 DNA sequence: TGTGCCAGCAGATCTGAAGGGGGGCGGGAAGAGACCCAGTACTTC.

This clone was detected only a few times. The chain joins TRBV28 to TRBJ2-7; the D is unclear. V lost 8 bases, J lost 4 bases, and 15 bases lay in between. The CDR3 has 13 residues. The germline CDR1 and CDR2 sequences are MDHEN and SYDVKM. In nucleotides, the CDR3 is TGTGCCAGCTCCCTCGGGCTTGGGTACGAGCAGTACTTC. Its protein is CASSLGLGYEQYF.

The gene calls are TRBV11-2 and TRBJ2-1, with TRBD1 matching 8 bases. Germline assignment: CDR1 SGHAT and CDR2 FQNNGV. Trimming cost V 3 bases and J 7 bases; bases outside gene matches: 8. This CDR3 has 15 residues. CDR3 DNA sequence: TGTGCCAGCAGCTTCTCGGACAGGGCGGGTAATGAGCAGTTCTTC. It is translated as CASSFSDRAGNEQFF.

The chain recombines TRBV5-3 with TRBJ2-7, with 7 bases identical to TRBD1. TRBV5-3 counts as an open reading frame of uncertain function. The CDR3 has 15 residues. The trim removed 2 bases at V and 3 bases at J, leaving 8 bases unmatched. This chain's CDR3 is CARSFRQGANYEQYF. In DNA form, the CDR3 reads TGTGCCAGAAGCTTTCGACAGGGCGCAAACTACGAGCAGTACTTC.

The V and J genes are TRBV7-3 and TRBJ1-6; D gene unclear. The CDR3 is made up of 15 amino acids. In germline, CDR1 is SGHTA, CDR2 FQGTGA. Trimming shortened V by 1 base and J by 10 bases, and 14 bases separated the two germline ends. The CDR3 DNA is TGTGCCAGCAGCTTAAGTAAGGGAGGGAACTCACCCCTCCACTTT. This translates into CASSLSKGGNSPLHF.

V is TRBV4-3 and J is TRBJ2-7; possibly TRBD1 for D (9 bases). In germline, CDR1 is LGHNA, CDR2 YSLEER. V was shortened by 3 bases and J by 5 bases, with 20 bases between the two germline ends. This CDR3 has 16 residues. In DNA form, the CDR3 reads TGCGCCAGCAGCCACGGGGGGGGACAGGGTTTACACGAGCAGTACTTC. This sequence encodes CASSHGGGQGLHEQYF.

The rearrangement uses TRBV9 and TRBJ2-7; 9 bases align to TRBD2. This CDR3 region has 15 residues. Losses at the gene ends were 5 bases for V and 5 bases for J; bases not matched to a gene: 11. CDR1 is SGDLS, CDR2 YYNGEE, per germline. In DNA, the CDR3 is TGTGCCAGCAGTCCTCGAGGGGCTAGCGGGAACGAGCAGTACTTC. Protein product: CASSPRGASGNEQYF.

The gene calls are TRBV19 and TRBJ2-1, with D perhaps TRBD2 (5 bases). The CDR3 consists of 13 residues. Trimming took off 10 bases at V and 0 bases at J, with 10 bases between the two ends. The germline gives CDR1 LNHDA, CDR2 SQIVND (reference sequence). CDR3 DNA sequence: TGTGCCACCGGGGAATTCTCCTACAATGAGCAGTTCTTC. Translated: CATGEFSYNEQFF. The whole variable domain, filled in from reference TRBV19 and TRBJ2-1, reads DGGITQSPKYLFRKEGQNVTLSCEQNLNHDAMYWYRQDPGQGLRLIYYSQIVNDFQKGDIAEGYSVSREKKESFPLTVTSAQKNPTAFYLCATGEFSYNEQFFGPGTRLTVL.

The chain links TRBV5-6 to TRBJ1-1; 9 bases agree with TRBD1. CDR1 and CDR2 from the germline V gene are SGHDT and YYEEEE. This CDR3 region has 15 residues. With V trimmed by 3 bases and J by 1 base, 4 bases remained unmatched. CDR3 protein: CASSWDREANTEAFF. CDR3 coding DNA: TGTGCCAGCAGCTGGGACAGGGAGGCGAACACTGAAGCTTTCTTT.